The present T cell receptor beta chain was sequenced within a study of response to subunit inactivated influenza vaccine. Germline V lookup: CDR1 MNHNS, CDR2 SASEGT. CDR3 length: 14 amino acids. The V end lost 5 bases, the J end lost 6 bases, and 14 bases lay between the germline ends. TCRdb independently ran MiXCR on the RT-PCR reads; one entry per CDR3 protein. Seen here are 590,000 or so distinct CDR3 sequences, 11% to 15% observed once, and the top ten hold less than 8.5%. The study's findings and limits: The study's authors posited that every seasonal influenza vaccination enlists few new T cells.

A word on this clonotype: Its target is not known.

The chain uses TRBV6-1 and TRBJ1-5, with D possibly being TRBD1 (5 bases). The source material was PBMCs from blood, sampled 14 days before vaccination. This receptor was identified in a man between 50 and 59 years old who received an inactivated influenza vaccine. The DNA for the CDR3 is TGTGCCAGCAGTCCCTCAGGGCGAAGTCAGCCCCAGCATTTT. This codes for CASSPSGRSQPQHF.